These 30 T cell receptor beta chains came from one sample sequenced in a study of blood T cell repertoires in COVID-19. The repertoire was sequenced with immunoSEQ multiplex PCR; TCRdb's copy has only in-frame clones and lacks some. The sample records approximately 140,000 clones, about 85% being singletons. Sequencing was performed on peripheral blood. The source of these receptors is a human donor with COVID-19, enrolled during active disease. The donor label of this sample is uncertain.

There are a few counts of this clone. The chain links TRBV2 to TRBJ2-7; the match to TRBD1 covers 8 bases. CDR1 and CDR2 from the germline V gene are SNHLY and FYNNEI. V lost 0 bases to trimming and J lost 3 bases; unmatched junction nucleotides: 4. The CDR3 is 15 amino acids. In DNA, the CDR3 is TGTGCCAGCAGTGAAGCGCTTGGACAGGGCTACGAGCAGTACTTC. Its protein is CASSEALGQGYEQYF.

V and J are TRBV9 and TRBJ2-1; D uncertain. The CDR3 spans 16 residues. Trimming took 3 bases from V and 0 from J, leaving 13 bases between them. Germline CDR1 reads SGDLS; CDR2 reads YYNGEE. The CDR3 sequence is CASSAPSHSSYNEQFF. CDR3 DNA sequence: TGTGCCAGCAGCGCCCCCTCCCACAGCTCCTACAATGAGCAGTTCTTC.

The rearrangement joins TRBV10-3 to TRBJ2-5, with 7 positions matching TRBD1. Germline V gives CDR1 ENHRY, CDR2 SYGVKD. The CDR3 runs to 12 residues. V lost 6 bases and J lost 7; bases outside the gene matches: 5. The CDR3: CAISEDRVTQYF. In DNA form, the CDR3 reads TGTGCCATCAGCGAAGACAGGGTGACCCAGTACTTC.

The rearrangement uses TRBV6-5 and TRBJ1-2; D unresolved. Germline V gene lookup returns CDR1 MNHEY and CDR2 SVGAGI. The CDR3 spans 13 residues. V lost 6 bases and J lost 6, with 14 bases in between. The CDR3: CASSPLGPNGYTF. The CDR3 DNA reads TGTGCCAGCAGCCCGTTGGGCCCCAATGGCTACACCTTC.

V gene TRBV10-1 combines with J gene TRBJ1-4; the D gene is possibly TRBD1 (6 bases). The CDR3 runs 12 residues. CDR1 is WNHNN and CDR2 is SYGVQD in the germline V gene (reference sequence). The V and J ends lost 5 bases and 8 bases respectively, with 9 bases between them. The CDR3 region is CASSPGTEKLFF. In nucleotides, the CDR3 is TGCGCCAGCAGTCCGGGGACAGAAAAACTGTTTTTT.

This rearrangement joins TRBV7-2 to TRBJ2-2; maybe TRBD1 (6 bases). The CDR3 spans 14 residues. V was cut by 6 bases and J by 4 bases, with 12 bases left in between. Germline values: CDR1 SGHTA, CDR2 FQGNSA. CDR3 sequence (DNA): TGTGCCAGCAGTCCAGGGGTTGGCACCGGGGAGCTGTTTTTT. This gives the protein CASSPGVGTGELFF.

V is TRBV25-1 and J is TRBJ2-1; a possible D gene is TRBD2 (7 bases). CDR1 MGHDK and CDR2 SYGVNS come from the germline V gene. Trimming shortened V by 3 bases and J by 5 bases, and 17 bases separated the two germline ends. CDR3 length equals 16 residues. The CDR3 spells CASSEGMGEGDNEQFF. The DNA of the CDR3 is TGTGCCAGCAGTGAGGGTATGGGGGAGGGGGACAATGAGCAGTTCTTC.

The genes are TRBV25-1 and TRBJ2-7; 9 bases map to TRBD2. There are 18 residues in the CDR3. Germline V gene data show CDR1 as MGHDK and CDR2 as SYGVNS. The junction had 16 bases not matched to a gene; V was cut back by 5 bases and J by 2 bases. CDR3 sequence: CASSNMTLSGRTTYEQYF. The CDR3 DNA sequence: TGTGCCAGCAGTAATATGACGCTGAGCGGGAGGACTACCTACGAGCAGTACTTC.

This clone was seen just once. CDR3 in DNA: TGTGCCAGCAGCTTAGGGACAGGTTTAGATTCATACGAGCAGTACTTC. This sequence encodes CASSLGTGLDSYEQYF. The V gene is TRBV11-3, the J gene TRBJ2-7; TRBD1 matches at 7 bases. With 1 base clipped from V and 4 bases from J, the junction kept 10 bases outside the gene matches. The CDR3 is 16 amino acids. The germline V gene encodes CDR1 SGHNT and CDR2 YENEEA.

The V gene is TRBV3-1 (or the pseudogene TRBV3-2), the J gene TRBJ2-3; TRBD2 matches at 7 bases. The V gene's germline CDR1 is LGHDT and CDR2 YNNKEL (reference sequence). The CDR3 length is 14 residues. Unmatched junction bases numbered 1, after V lost 0 bases and J lost 4 bases. The CDR3 is CASSQDGRADTQYF. The CDR3 DNA reads as TGTGCCAGCAGCCAAGATGGGAGGGCAGATACGCAGTATTTT.

This clone was recorded a few times. The genes are TRBV5-4 and TRBJ1-1, with TRBD1 as a possible D gene (6 bases). This CDR3 region has 15 residues. V dropped 6 bases and J dropped 0 bases, with 15 bases sitting between them. Germline values: CDR1 SGHNT, CDR2 YYREEE (reference sequence). CDR3 sequence: CASTLGGGLNTEAFF. CDR3 bases: TGTGCCAGCACCCTAGGGGGGGGCTTGAACACTGAAGCTTTCTTT.

In this sample, this clone turned up a few times. The V and J genes are TRBV28 and TRBJ1-2; 7 bases align to TRBD1. V lost 1 base, J lost 9 bases, and 8 bases stayed unmatched. From germline, CDR1 is MDHEN and CDR2 SYDVKM. The CDR3 has 14 amino acids. CDR3 sequence (DNA): TGTGCCAGCAGTTTATCCTCGGGACAGCCGCGCTACACCTTC. This codes for CASSLSSGQPRYTF.

V and J are TRBV3-1 (or the pseudogene TRBV3-2) and TRBJ1-5; a weak D match, TRBD1 (6 bases). There are 13 residues in the CDR3. V lost 0 bases and J 7 bases, leaving 7 bases between the germline ends. Germline CDR1 is LGHDT and CDR2 is YNNKEL (reference sequence). CDR3 sequence: CASSQDTGQPQHF. CDR3 DNA: TGTGCCAGCAGCCAAGATACAGGGCAGCCCCAGCATTTT.

CDR3 sequence reads: CASSQVAVDFQETQYF. The CDR3 bases are TGTGCCAGCAGCCAAGTAGCGGTAGACTTTCAAGAGACCCAGTACTTC. The chain carries TRBV3-1 (or the pseudogene TRBV3-2) and TRBJ2-5, with D maybe TRBD2 (6 bases). CDR1 and CDR2 from the germline V gene are LGHDT and YNNKEL (reference sequence). Trimming stripped 1 base from V and 2 bases from J, with 14 bases between. This CDR3 region has 16 residues.

V gene TRBV3-1 (or the pseudogene TRBV3-2) combines with J gene TRBJ1-2; 7 nucleotides match TRBD1. The germline gives CDR1 LGHDT, CDR2 YNNKEL (reference sequence). V lost 4 bases and J lost 8; bases outside the gene matches: 13. The CDR3 sequence is 15 residues long. This CDR3 is CASSPTGDTGLGYTF. The CDR3 coding sequence is TGTGCCAGCAGCCCCACAGGGGACACGGGATTAGGCTACACCTTC.

The chain recombines TRBV6-5 with TRBJ2-1, with 7 bases identical to TRBD1. V shed 4 bases, J shed 2 bases, and the junction held 8 bases outside the gene matches. Per germline, CDR1 MNHEY and CDR2 SVGAGI. CDR3 length equals 16 residues. The DNA of the CDR3 is TGTGCCAGCAGTTCCTGGGACAGAGGGGCCTACAATGAGCAGTTCTTC. Its protein product is CASSSWDRGAYNEQFF.

This rearrangement joins TRBV3-1 (or the pseudogene TRBV3-2) to TRBJ2-4, with no clear D. In germline, CDR1 is LGHDT, CDR2 YNNKEL (reference sequence). The CDR3 loop spans 13 amino acids. V was pared by 4 bases and J by 6 bases, with 10 bases between. CDR3 protein: CASSLLAGNIQYF. Written as DNA, the CDR3 is TGTGCCAGCAGCCTTCTCGCCGGAAACATTCAGTACTTC.

This clone showed up just once. This chain uses TRBV7-2 with TRBJ1-5, with D unclear. V was clipped by 2 bases and J by 7 bases, with 6 bases between them. This CDR3 is 12 amino acids long. Germline V CDR1 and CDR2: SGHTA, FQGNSA. This CDR3 reads CASSLNSQPQHF. As DNA, the CDR3 is TGTGCCAGCAGCTTAAACTCGCAGCCCCAGCATTTT. Supplemented by reference TRBV7-2 and TRBJ1-5, the full variable domain reads GAGVSQSPSNKVTEKGKDVELRCDPISGHTALYWYRQSLGQGLEFLIYFQGNSAPDKSGLPSDRFSAERTGGSVSTLTIQRTQQEDSAVYLCASSLNSQPQHFGDGTRLSIL.

V and J are TRBV7-6 and TRBJ2-7, with 9 bases identical to TRBD1. The CDR3 loop spans 15 amino acids. Germline loops: CDR1 SGHVS, CDR2 FNYEAQ. V was clipped by 1 base and J by 2 bases; unmatched bases: 3. CDR3 protein: CASSLVDRGTYEQYF. The CDR3 coding sequence is TGTGCCAGCAGCTTAGTGGACAGGGGAACCTACGAGCAGTACTTC.

The rearrangement uses TRBV18 and TRBJ1-1; 9 bases fit TRBD1. The germline V gene encodes CDR1 KGHSH and CDR2 LQKENI. This CDR3 comprises 15 residues. V gave up 5 bases and J gave up 5 bases; unmatched junction bases: 9. The DNA of the CDR3 is TGTGCCAGCTCAACGAGGACAGGGGCAAGGACTGAAGCTTTCTTT. Its translation: CASSTRTGARTEAFF.

This chain uses TRBV28 with TRBJ1-5; D call uncertain. Germline V lookup: CDR1 MDHEN, CDR2 SYDVKM. V was clipped by 2 bases and J by 0 bases, with 20 bases between them. This CDR3 has 19 amino acids. CDR3 DNA sequence: TGTGCCAGCAGTTTAAGGAGCGGTAGGGCAGCTTATAGCAATCAGCCCCAGCATTTT. It yields the protein CASSLRSGRAAYSNQPQHF.

The V call is TRBV10-3, the J call TRBJ1-2, with D possibly TRBD1 on 6 matching bases. Germline V gene sequence: CDR1 ENHRY, CDR2 SYGVKD. The CDR3 consists of 16 residues. Trimming removed 6 bases from V and 4 bases from J, with 21 bases in between. This CDR3 is CAIRDGTKPASYGYTF. Here the CDR3 DNA reads TGTGCCATCAGAGACGGGACAAAACCCGCAAGCTATGGCTACACCTTC.

The chain is built from TRBV3-1 (or the pseudogene TRBV3-2) and TRBJ2-7; D uncertain. V shed 1 base and J shed 4 bases, with 14 bases lying between them. Looked up from germline, CDR1 is LGHDT and CDR2 is YNNKEL (reference sequence). The CDR3 runs 15 residues. This CDR3 reads CASSQGTALGYEQYF. The CDR3 DNA is TGTGCCAGCAGCCAAGGAACAGCTCTGGGTTACGAGCAGTACTTC.

The rearrangement uses TRBV18 and TRBJ1-2, with 7 bases lining up with TRBD1. The ends lost 1 base at V and 4 bases at J; junction bases unmatched: 9. CDR3 length equals 16 residues. Per germline, CDR1 KGHSH and CDR2 LQKENI. In DNA, the CDR3 is TGTGCCAGCTCACCACAGTCCGAGACAGGGAGCTATGGCTACACCTTC. This sequence encodes CASSPQSETGSYGYTF.

This chain uses TRBV4-2 with TRBJ2-7; D is perhaps TRBD1 (7 bases). The germline V gene has CDR1 LGHNA and CDR2 YNFKEQ. V lost 1 base and J 2 bases, leaving 15 bases between the germline ends. CDR3 length equals 16 residues. CDR3 residues: CASSQGQGGGPYEQYF. The CDR3 nucleotides are TGTGCCAGCAGCCAAGGCCAGGGGGGCGGACCCTACGAGCAGTACTTC.

The rearrangement uses TRBV9 and TRBJ2-1; 8 bases are a match to TRBD2. The CDR3 totals 14 residues. Per germline, CDR1 SGDLS and CDR2 YYNGEE. J was trimmed by 4 bases and V by 3 bases; bases with no gene match: 3. The CDR3 nucleotides are TGTGCCAGCAGCGGCGGGGGGCGGTACAATGAGCAGTTCTTC. It is translated as CASSGGGRYNEQFF.

The chain joins TRBV6-1 to TRBJ2-2; possible D gene TRBD2, 6 bases. Deletions cut 2 bases from V and 5 bases from J, with 9 bases between. The CDR3 contains 14 residues. Germline V CDR1 and CDR2: MNHNS, SASEGT. In DNA form, the CDR3 reads TGTGCCAGCAGTGAACTCGGGAGAACCGGGGAGCTGTTTTTT. Its protein is CASSELGRTGELFF.

The chain joins TRBV7-2 to TRBJ2-7, with a weak D call TRBD2 (6 bases). Trimming cost V 1 base and J 3 bases, with 13 bases left between them. Germline-derived CDR1 and CDR2 are SGHTA and FQGNSA. The CDR3 has 15 amino acids. The CDR3 DNA is TGTGCCAGCAGCTTAGGGCTGGAGGGCCACTACGAGCAGTACTTC. Its translation is CASSLGLEGHYEQYF.

This chain links TRBV2 with TRBJ1-1; D is uncertain. With 3 bases removed from V and 7 bases from J, the gap between germline ends came to 9 bases. CDR3 length: 12 residues. Germline V CDR1 and CDR2: SNHLY, FYNNEI. CDR3 protein: CASSDQALEAFF. CDR3 DNA sequence: TGTGCCAGCAGTGATCAGGCACTTGAAGCTTTCTTT.

The rearrangement joins TRBV6-5 to TRBJ2-7, with 10 bases that match TRBD1. Germline V CDR1 and CDR2: MNHEY, SVGAGI. This CDR3 contains 15 residues. V shed 4 bases, J shed 4 bases, and the junction held 7 bases outside the gene matches. Here the CDR3 reads CASSFPGQGRYEQYF. CDR3 coding DNA: TGTGCCAGCAGTTTTCCGGGACAGGGGAGGTACGAGCAGTACTTC.